Detailed here is one T cell receptor (beta chain). The antigen remains undetermined. This specimen comes from a study of T cell responses to AZD1222 COVID-19 vaccine. Study-wide results and limits: Scientists sampled the repertoires only once the peak T cell response had passed.

Clones were read by immunoSEQ multiplex PCR, and TCRdb kept only the in-frame ones, dropping some. The sample yields tens of thousands of clones, over 75% seen once. Germline V gene data show CDR1 as SGHDT and CDR2 as YYEEEE. The CDR3 length is 12 residues. Deletions cut 0 bases from V and 7 bases from J, with 4 bases between. Sample: peripheral blood, taken 28 days after the second AZD1222 dose. The rearrangement uses TRBV5-6 and TRBJ2-2, with unresolved D. The source is an adult who received the AZD1222 COVID-19 vaccine. DNA for the CDR3: TGTGCCAGCAGCTTGGGTATCGGGGAGCTGTTTTTT. Encoded protein: CASSLGIGELFF.